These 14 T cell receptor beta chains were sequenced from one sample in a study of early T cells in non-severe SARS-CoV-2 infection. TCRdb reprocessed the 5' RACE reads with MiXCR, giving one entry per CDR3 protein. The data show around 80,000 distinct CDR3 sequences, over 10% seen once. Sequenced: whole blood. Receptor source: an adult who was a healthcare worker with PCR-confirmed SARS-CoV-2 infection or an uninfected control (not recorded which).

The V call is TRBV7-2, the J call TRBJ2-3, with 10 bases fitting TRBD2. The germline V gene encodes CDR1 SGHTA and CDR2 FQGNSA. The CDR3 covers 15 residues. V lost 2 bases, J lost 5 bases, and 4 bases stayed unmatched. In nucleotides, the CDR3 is TGTGCCAGCAGCTTAAGCGGGAGGGAAGAAGATACGCAGTATTTT. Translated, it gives CASSLSGREEDTQYF. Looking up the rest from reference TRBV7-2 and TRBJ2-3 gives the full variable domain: GAGVSQSPSNKVTEKGKDVELRCDPISGHTALYWYRQSLGQGLEFLIYFQGNSAPDKSGLPSDRFSAERTGGSVSTLTIQRTQQEDSAVYLCASSLSGREEDTQYFGPGTRLTVL.

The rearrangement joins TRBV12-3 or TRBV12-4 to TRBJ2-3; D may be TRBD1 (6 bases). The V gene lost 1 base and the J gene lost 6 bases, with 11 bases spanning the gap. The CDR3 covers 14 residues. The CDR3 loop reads CASSLGGGEDTQYF. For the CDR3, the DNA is TGTGCCAGCAGTTTAGGAGGGGGAGAGGATACGCAGTATTTT.

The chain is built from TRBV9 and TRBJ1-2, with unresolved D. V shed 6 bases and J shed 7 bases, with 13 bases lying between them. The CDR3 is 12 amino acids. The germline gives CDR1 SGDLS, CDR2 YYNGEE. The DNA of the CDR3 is TGTGCCAGCACCAGAGCGTGGTTTGGCTACACCTTC. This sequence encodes CASTRAWFGYTF.

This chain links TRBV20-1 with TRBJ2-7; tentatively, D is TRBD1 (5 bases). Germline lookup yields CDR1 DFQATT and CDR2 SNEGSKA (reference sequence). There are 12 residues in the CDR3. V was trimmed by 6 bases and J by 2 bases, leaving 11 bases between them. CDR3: CSAKQATYEQYF. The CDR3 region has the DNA TGCAGTGCAAAACAGGCAACCTACGAGCAGTACTTC.

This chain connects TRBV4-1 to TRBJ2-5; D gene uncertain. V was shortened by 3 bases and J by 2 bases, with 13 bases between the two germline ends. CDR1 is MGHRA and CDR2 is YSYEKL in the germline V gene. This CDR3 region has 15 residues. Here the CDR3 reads CASSQASDFQETQYF. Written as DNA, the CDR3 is TGCGCCAGCAGCCAGGCTAGTGATTTTCAAGAGACCCAGTACTTC.

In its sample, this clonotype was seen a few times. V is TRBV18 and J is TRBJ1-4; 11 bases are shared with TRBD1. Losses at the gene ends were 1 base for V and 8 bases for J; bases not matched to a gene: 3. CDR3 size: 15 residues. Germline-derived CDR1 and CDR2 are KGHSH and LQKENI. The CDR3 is CASSPQGQGGEKLFF. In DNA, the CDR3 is TGTGCCAGCTCACCACAGGGACAGGGGGGCGAAAAACTGTTTTTT.

The CDR3 region is CAWSGGNEQFF. The CDR3 DNA is TGTGCCTGGAGTGGGGGCAATGAGCAGTTCTTC. V usage is TRBV30 and J usage is TRBJ2-1; D unclear. Trimming removed 1 base at V and 6 bases at J, with 4 bases between. This CDR3 has 11 amino acids. The germline gives CDR1 GTSNPN, CDR2 SVGIG (reference sequence).

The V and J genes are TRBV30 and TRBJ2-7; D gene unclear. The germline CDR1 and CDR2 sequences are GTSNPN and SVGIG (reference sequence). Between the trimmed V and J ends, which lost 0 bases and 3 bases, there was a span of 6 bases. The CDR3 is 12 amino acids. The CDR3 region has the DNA TGTGCCTGGAGTGTAGGCGGCTACGAGCAGTACTTC. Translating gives CAWSVGGYEQYF.

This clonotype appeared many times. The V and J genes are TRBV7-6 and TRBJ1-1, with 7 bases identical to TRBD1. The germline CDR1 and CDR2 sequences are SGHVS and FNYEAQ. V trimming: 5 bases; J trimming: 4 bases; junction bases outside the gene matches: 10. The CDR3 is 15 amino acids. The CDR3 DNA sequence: TGTGCCAGCAGCCCTCAGGAGGGGGCGATCACTGAAGCTTTCTTT. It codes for CASSPQEGAITEAFF.

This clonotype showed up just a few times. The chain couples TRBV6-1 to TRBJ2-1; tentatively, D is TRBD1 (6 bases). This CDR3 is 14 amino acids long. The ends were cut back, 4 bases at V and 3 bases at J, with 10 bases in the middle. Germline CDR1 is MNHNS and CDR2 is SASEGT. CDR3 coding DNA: TGTGCCAGCAGTGCCCACAGGGACTACAATGAGCAGTTCTTC. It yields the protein CASSAHRDYNEQFF.

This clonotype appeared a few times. CDR3 protein: CASRPTGQNTGELFF. The CDR3 coding sequence is TGTGCCAGCAGGCCGACGGGACAGAACACCGGGGAGCTGTTTTTT. This chain connects TRBV3-1 to TRBJ2-2; perhaps TRBD1 as D (6 bases). The V end lost 6 bases, the J end lost 1 base, and 12 bases lay between the germline ends. Germline V gene data show CDR1 as LGHDT and CDR2 as YNNKEL (reference sequence). This CDR3 contains 15 residues. The entire variable domain, with the rest obtained from reference TRBV3-1 and TRBJ2-2, is as follows: DTAVSQTPKYLVTQMGNDKSIKCEQNLGHDTMYWYKQDSKKFLKIMFSYNNKELIINETVPNRFSPKSPDKAHLNLHINSLELGDSAVYFCASRPTGQNTGELFFGEGSRLTVL.

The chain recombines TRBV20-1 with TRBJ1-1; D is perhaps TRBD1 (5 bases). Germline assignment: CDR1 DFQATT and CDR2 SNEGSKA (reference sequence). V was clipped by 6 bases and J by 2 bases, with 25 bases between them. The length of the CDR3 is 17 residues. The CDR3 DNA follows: TGCAGTGCCGGGTTAGGCCAGGGTTTTGGCTACAACACTGAAGCTTTCTTT. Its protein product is CSAGLGQGFGYNTEAFF.

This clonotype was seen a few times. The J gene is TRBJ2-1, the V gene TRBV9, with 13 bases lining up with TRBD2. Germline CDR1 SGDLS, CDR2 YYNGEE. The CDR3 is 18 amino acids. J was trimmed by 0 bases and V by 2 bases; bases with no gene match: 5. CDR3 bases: TGTGCCAGCAGCGTCGGGACTAGCGGGACGAGCTCCTACAATGAGCAGTTCTTC. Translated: CASSVGTSGTSSYNEQFF. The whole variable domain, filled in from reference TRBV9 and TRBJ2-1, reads DSGVTQTPKHLITATGQRVTLRCSPRSGDLSVYWYQQSLDQGLQFLIQYYNGEERAKGNILERFSAQQFPDLHSELNLSSLELGDSALYFCASSVGTSGTSSYNEQFFGPGTRLTVL.

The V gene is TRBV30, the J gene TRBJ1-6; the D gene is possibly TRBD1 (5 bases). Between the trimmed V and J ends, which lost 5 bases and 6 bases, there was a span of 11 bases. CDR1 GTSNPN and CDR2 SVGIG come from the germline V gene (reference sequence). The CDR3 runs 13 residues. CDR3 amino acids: CAWRGRSNSPLHF. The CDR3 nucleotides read TGTGCCTGGCGGGGCCGGTCTAATTCACCCCTCCACTTT.